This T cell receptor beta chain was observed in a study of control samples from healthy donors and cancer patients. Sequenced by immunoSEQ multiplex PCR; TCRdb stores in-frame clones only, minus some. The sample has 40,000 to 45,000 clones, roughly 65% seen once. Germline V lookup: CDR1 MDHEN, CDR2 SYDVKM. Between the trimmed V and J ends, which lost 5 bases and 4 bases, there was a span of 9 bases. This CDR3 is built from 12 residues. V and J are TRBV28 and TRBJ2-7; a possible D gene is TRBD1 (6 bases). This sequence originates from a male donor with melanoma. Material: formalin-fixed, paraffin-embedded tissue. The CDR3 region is CASSTGSYEQYF. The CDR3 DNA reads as TGTGCCAGCAGTACAGGGTCGTACGAGCAGTACTTC.